These T cell receptor beta chains were read from a single sample in a study of blood T cells in healthy people across ages. TCRdb re-called the 5' RACE reads with MiXCR, one entry per CDR3 protein. The sample has 1.5 million to 2 million distinct CDR3 sequences; about 50% are singletons. Specimen: blood. The receptors were gathered from a woman aged 40 to 50 in good health. Each CDR3 is given with its conserved first and last residue. Each record gives: V gene, D gene, clone size, J gene, CDR3 protein, CDR3 DNA. D genes are given only for firm matches. For some rows the clone size is stated as once, few or many, or as a class when expanded; others skip it.

V gene: TRBV12-3/TRBV12-4; D gene: TRBD1; clone size: few; J gene: TRBJ1-2; CDR3 protein: CASSDRGVRYGYTF; CDR3 DNA: TGTGCCAGCAGTGACAGGGGTGTGCGGTATGGCTACACCTTC
V gene: TRBV7-6; D gene: TRBD1; clone size: few; J gene: TRBJ2-5; CDR3 protein: CASSFGLGTGVVGQETQYF; CDR3 DNA: TGTGCCAGCAGCTTTGGGCTTGGGACAGGGGTCGTTGGACAAGAGACCCAGTACTTC
V gene: TRBV20-1; D gene: TRBD2; clone size: NA; J gene: TRBJ2-1; CDR3 protein: CSARDSGGIFSYNEQFF; CDR3 DNA: TGCAGTGCTAGGGATAGCGGGGGGATCTTTTCCTACAATGAGCAGTTCTTC
V gene: TRBV5-1; D gene: NA; clone size: once; J gene: TRBJ1-2; CDR3 protein: CASSLARQGDYGYTF; CDR3 DNA: TGCGCCAGCAGCTTGGCCAGGCAGGGCGACTATGGCTACACCTTC
V gene: TRBV6-5; D gene: NA; clone size: few; J gene: TRBJ1-2; CDR3 protein: CASSAGRRNYGYTF; CDR3 DNA: TGTGCCAGCAGTGCCGGACGACGGAACTATGGCTACACCTTC
V gene: TRBV28; D gene: NA; clone size: NA; J gene: TRBJ2-7; CDR3 protein: CASSLRGGMSYEQYF; CDR3 DNA: TGTGCCAGCAGTTTAAGGGGGGGTATGTCCTACGAGCAGTACTTC
V gene: TRBV20-1; D gene: NA; clone size: NA; J gene: TRBJ1-6; CDR3 protein: CSAIIQDNSPLHF; CDR3 DNA: TGCAGTGCTATTATACAGGATAATTCACCCCTCCACTTT
V gene: TRBV20-1; D gene: NA; clone size: NA; J gene: TRBJ1-4; CDR3 protein: CSARGGINEKLFF; CDR3 DNA: TGCAGTGCTAGAGGAGGGATTAATGAAAAACTGTTTTTT
V gene: TRBV5-1; D gene: TRBD2; clone size: NA; J gene: TRBJ2-1; CDR3 protein: CASSSGLAGPYNEQFF; CDR3 DNA: TGTGCCAGCAGCTCTGGACTAGCGGGGCCCTACAATGAGCAGTTCTTC
V gene: TRBV20-1; D gene: NA; clone size: NA; J gene: TRBJ2-7; CDR3 protein: CSARIFPYGEQYF; CDR3 DNA: TGCAGTGCTAGAATTTTTCCGTATGGTGAGCAGTACTTC
V gene: TRBV7-8; D gene: NA; clone size: NA; J gene: TRBJ1-1; CDR3 protein: CASSLGPGRAEAFF; CDR3 DNA: TGTGCCAGCAGCCTAGGACCAGGGAGGGCTGAAGCTTTCTTT
V gene: TRBV7-9; D gene: NA; clone size: NA; J gene: TRBJ1-4; CDR3 protein: CASSFGQGFEKLFF; CDR3 DNA: TGTGCCAGCAGCTTTGGGCAGGGCTTCGAAAAACTGTTTTTT
V gene: TRBV12-3/TRBV12-4; D gene: TRBD2; clone size: NA; J gene: TRBJ2-1; CDR3 protein: CASSPTGAGGPVYYNEQFF; CDR3 DNA: TGTGCCAGCAGTCCTACCGGAGCGGGGGGCCCCGTTTACTACAATGAGCAGTTCTTC
V gene: TRBV6-5; D gene: TRBD2; clone size: NA; J gene: TRBJ2-5; CDR3 protein: CASSYSRGLAGGQGETQYF; CDR3 DNA: TGTGCCAGCAGTTACTCCCGAGGACTAGCGGGGGGCCAGGGGGAGACCCAGTACTTC
V gene: TRBV3-1; D gene: NA; clone size: few; J gene: TRBJ2-5; CDR3 protein: CASSHLEETQYF; CDR3 DNA: TGTGCCAGCAGCCACCTGGAAGAGACCCAGTACTTC
V gene: TRBV7-9; D gene: NA; clone size: NA; J gene: TRBJ2-7; CDR3 protein: CASSSSVGYEQYF; CDR3 DNA: TGTGCCAGCAGCTCGTCGGTCGGCTACGAGCAGTACTTC
V gene: TRBV5-1; D gene: NA; clone size: few; J gene: TRBJ2-5; CDR3 protein: CASSLSVTPETQYF; CDR3 DNA: TGCGCCAGCAGCTTGTCCGTGACGCCAGAGACCCAGTACTTC